This T cell receptor (beta chain) was profiled in a study of blood T cell repertoires in COVID-19. Method: immunoSEQ multiplex PCR; TCRdb's copy keeps in-frame clones and lacks some. Here the sample spans 250,000 to 350,000 clones, 70% to 90% being singletons. CDR3 length equals 13 residues. From germline, CDR1 is MDHEN and CDR2 SYDVKM. The germline V and J ends were trimmed by 5 bases and 1 base, with 8 bases remaining between them. Everyone who took part was 18 to 89 years old, and they came from 24 US areas. Clinical history as reported by participants underpinned cohort assignment. All recovered Cohort 3 donors got two negative PCRs, got clearance, or saw symptom resolution.

The sequenced sample was PBMCs or T cells enriched from blood (not recorded which). The V gene is TRBV28, the J gene TRBJ1-1; TRBD1 might be the D (5 bases). The receptor comes from a woman under 40 who had recovered from COVID-19. The CDR3 reads CASSQTENTEAFF. The CDR3 DNA follows: TGTGCCAGCAGTCAGACAGAGAACACTGAAGCTTTCTTT. Full variable domain (outside the CDR3, taken from reference TRBV28 and TRBJ1-1): DVKVTQSSRYLVKRTGEKVFLECVQDMDHENMFWYRQDPGLGLRLIYFSYDVKMKEKGDIPEGYSVSREKKERFSLILESASTNQTSMYLCASSQTENTEAFFGQGTRLTVV.